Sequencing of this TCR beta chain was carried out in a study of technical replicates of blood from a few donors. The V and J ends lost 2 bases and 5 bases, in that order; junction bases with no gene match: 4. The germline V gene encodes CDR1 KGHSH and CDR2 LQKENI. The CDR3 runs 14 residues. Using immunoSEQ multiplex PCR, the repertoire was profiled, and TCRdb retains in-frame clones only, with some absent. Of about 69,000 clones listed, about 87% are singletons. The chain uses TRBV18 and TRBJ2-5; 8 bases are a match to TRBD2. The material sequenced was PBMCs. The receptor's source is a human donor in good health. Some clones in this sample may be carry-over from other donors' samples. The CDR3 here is CASSPKLADETQYF. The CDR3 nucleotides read TGTGCCAGCTCACCAAAACTAGCGGATGAGACCCAGTACTTC.